Shown below are 2 T cell receptor beta chains from a single sample sequenced in a study of T cell responses to AZD1222 COVID-19 vaccine. The data were produced by immunoSEQ multiplex PCR, yet TCRdb's version contains in-frame clones alone and is incomplete. This sample has over 150,000 clones, with approximately 92% found just once. Material: peripheral blood, obtained on day 0 of AZD1222 vaccination. The receptor set was obtained from an adult in good health.

The rearrangement links TRBV27 to TRBJ1-1, with a possible D match to TRBD1 (6 bases). The V end lost 4 bases, the J end lost 4 bases, and 16 bases lay between the germline ends. CDR1 MNHEY and CDR2 SMNVEV come from the germline V gene (reference sequence). The length of the CDR3 is 15 residues. Here the CDR3 reads CASSSQGQSRTEAFF. The CDR3 coding sequence is TGTGCCAGCAGTTCGCAAGGACAGAGTCGCACTGAAGCTTTCTTT.

The chain uses TRBV5-8 and TRBJ2-2, with D hard to call. Germline V gives CDR1 SGHTS, CDR2 YDEGEE. The CDR3 contains 15 residues. The V end lost 1 base, the J end lost 4 bases, and 11 bases lay between the germline ends. DNA for the CDR3: TGTGCCAGCAGCTTGTGGGGTACGGGCACCGGGGAGCTGTTTTTT. As protein: CASSLWGTGTGELFF.